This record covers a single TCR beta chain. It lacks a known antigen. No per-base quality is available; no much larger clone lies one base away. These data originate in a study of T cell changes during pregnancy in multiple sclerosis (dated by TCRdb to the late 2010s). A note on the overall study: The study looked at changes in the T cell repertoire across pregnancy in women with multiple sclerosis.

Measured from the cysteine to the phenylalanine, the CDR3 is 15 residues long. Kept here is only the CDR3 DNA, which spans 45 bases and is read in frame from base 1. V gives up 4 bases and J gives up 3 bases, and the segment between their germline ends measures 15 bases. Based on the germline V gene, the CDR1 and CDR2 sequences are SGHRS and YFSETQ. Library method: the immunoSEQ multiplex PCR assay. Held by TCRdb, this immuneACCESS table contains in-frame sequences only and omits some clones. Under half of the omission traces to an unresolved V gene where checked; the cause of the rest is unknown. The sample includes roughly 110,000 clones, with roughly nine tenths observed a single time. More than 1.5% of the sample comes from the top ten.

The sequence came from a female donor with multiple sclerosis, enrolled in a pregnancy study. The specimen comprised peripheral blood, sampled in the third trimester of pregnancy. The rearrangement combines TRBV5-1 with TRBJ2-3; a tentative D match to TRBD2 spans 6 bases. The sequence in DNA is TGCGCCAGCAGCCCTCTCCGCCGGGGGACAGATACGCAGTATTTT. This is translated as CASSPLRRGTDTQYF.